The 14 T cell receptor beta chains below all came from one sample that was sequenced in a study of T cell repertoires in cytomegalovirus infection. TCRdb used MiXCR to reprocess the reads, holding one entry per CDR3 protein. The table shows 680,000 or so distinct CDR3 sequences, with around a third occurring only once. Their antigens remain unidentified. The sample in question was cultured PBMCs, obtained from culture after CMV antigen stimulation. These receptors were obtained from a human donor in good health (CMV status not recorded). Some clones in this sample may be carry-over from other donors' samples.

The chain has TRBV12-3 or TRBV12-4 and TRBJ1-2; no clear D. CDR3 length: 15 residues. V was clipped by 6 bases and J by 6 bases, with 20 bases between them. The CDR3 DNA reads TGTGCCAGCAGCACTCCCCTTGGACGGGAAGATGGCTACACCTTC. This sequence encodes CASSTPLGREDGYTF.

In its sample, this clonotype was seen a few times. V gene TRBV4-1 combines with J gene TRBJ2-3, with TRBD1 as a possible D gene (6 bases). The CDR3 is 17 residues long. Germline lookup yields CDR1 MGHRA and CDR2 YSYEKL. V was clipped by 0 bases and J by 7 bases, with 20 bases between them. The CDR3 region is CASSQDSRQAVWNTQYF. The CDR3, as DNA: TGCGCCAGCAGCCAAGACTCCCGACAGGCGGTATGGAATACGCAGTATTTT.

The chain uses TRBV6-1 and TRBJ1-1, with no clear D. V shed 6 bases and J shed 3 bases, with 8 bases lying between them. This CDR3 has 12 amino acids. Looked up from germline, CDR1 is MNHNS and CDR2 is SASEGT. CDR3 sequence: CASSRTDTEAFF. CDR3 in DNA: TGTGCCAGCAGCCGGACTGACACTGAAGCTTTCTTT.

This clonotype was seen a few times. The chain recombines TRBV7-2 with TRBJ2-2; D is tentatively TRBD1 or TRBD2 (5 bases each). Germline V gene data show CDR1 as SGHTA and CDR2 as FQGNSA. Trimming took off 5 bases at V and 7 bases at J, with 11 bases between the two ends. This CDR3 comprises 13 residues. CDR3 sequence reads: CASSPGRFGELFF. The DNA of the CDR3 is TGTGCCAGCAGCCCGGGGCGCTTCGGGGAGCTGTTTTTT.

The CDR3 nucleotides are TGTGCCAGCAGTTACGGGATGGTGAACACTGAAGCTTTCTTT. This gives the protein CASSYGMVNTEAFF. This chain links TRBV6-6 with TRBJ1-1; no reliable D call. The CDR3 length is 14 residues. Trimming stripped 2 bases from V and 0 bases from J, with 7 bases between. Germline V CDR1 and CDR2: MNHNY, SVGAGI (reference sequence).

This rearrangement joins TRBV24-1 to TRBJ2-1, with TRBD2 matching over 7 bases. Trimming cost V 7 bases and J 1 base; bases outside gene matches: 6. Germline CDR1 reads KGHDR; CDR2 reads SFDVKD. The CDR3 totals 15 residues. DNA of the CDR3: TGTGCCACCAGGGGGGGGGGGTATTCCTACAATGAGCAGTTCTTC. It codes for CATRGGGYSYNEQFF.

The chain combines TRBV20-1 with TRBJ2-1; possible D gene TRBD2, 6 bases. Trimming shortened V by 6 bases and J by 6 bases, and 12 bases separated the two germline ends. CDR3 length equals 12 residues. Germline loops: CDR1 DFQATT, CDR2 SNEGSKA (reference sequence). The CDR3 sequence is CSAWRGGNEQFF. CDR3 DNA: TGCAGTGCCTGGCGGGGAGGCAATGAGCAGTTCTTC.

This clonotype was recorded a few times. This rearrangement joins TRBV12-3 or TRBV12-4 to TRBJ2-2; D gene ambiguous. The CDR3 has 15 residues. The V end was cut by 1 base, the J end by 2 bases, with 8 bases between. The DNA for the CDR3 is TGTGCCAGCAGTTTAGGGCAGTTTAACACCGGGGAGCTGTTTTTT. It yields the protein CASSLGQFNTGELFF.

This chain links TRBV6-5 with TRBJ2-5, with D possibly being TRBD1 or TRBD2 (5 bases each). From germline, CDR1 is MNHEY and CDR2 SVGAGI. V lost 2 bases and J 5 bases, leaving 15 bases between the germline ends. The CDR3 is 15 amino acids. CDR3 nucleotides: TGTGCCAGCAGTTACGGGACCTGGGGCCGGGAGACCCAGTACTTC. It translates to CASSYGTWGRETQYF.

The chain couples TRBV27 to TRBJ2-7; 7 bases are a match to TRBD2. The CDR3 runs 16 residues. V lost 3 bases, J lost 4 bases, and 12 bases stayed unmatched. CDR1 and CDR2 from the germline V gene are MNHEY and SMNVEV (reference sequence). The CDR3 loop is CASSLGGSLWWYEQYF. The CDR3 DNA follows: TGTGCCAGCAGTTTGGGCGGGAGTTTGTGGTGGTACGAGCAGTACTTC.

There are many counts of this clonotype. This chain joins TRBV7-8 and TRBJ2-5; 9 bases are shared with TRBD2. The CDR3 has 19 amino acids. The J segment lost 3 bases and the V segment lost 1 base, leaving 15 bases of the junction unmatched. Germline CDR1 and CDR2: SGHVS and FQNEAQ. CDR3 residues: CASSLGGGRAGGRKETQYF. CDR3 DNA sequence: TGTGCCAGCAGCTTAGGGGGCGGGAGGGCCGGCGGTCGTAAAGAGACCCAGTACTTC. Supplemented by reference TRBV7-8 and TRBJ2-5, the full variable domain reads GAGVSQSPRYKVAKRGQDVALRCDPISGHVSLFWYQQALGQGPEFLTYFQNEAQLDKSGLPSDRFFAERPEGSVSTLKIQRTQQEDSAVYLCASSLGGGRAGGRKETQYFGPGTRLLVL.

This clonotype has only a few counts. V gene TRBV7-8 combines with J gene TRBJ2-7, with unresolved D. Trimming took off 0 bases at V and 0 bases at J, with 9 bases between the two ends. This CDR3 is built from 15 residues. Germline V lookup: CDR1 SGHVS, CDR2 FQNEAQ. The CDR3 nucleotides read TGTGCCAGCAGCTTAGCCTACCCTTCCTCCTACGAGCAGTACTTC. It yields the protein CASSLAYPSSYEQYF. Variable domain in full (rest from reference TRBV7-8 and TRBJ2-7): GAGVSQSPRYKVAKRGQDVALRCDPISGHVSLFWYQQALGQGPEFLTYFQNEAQLDKSGLPSDRFFAERPEGSVSTLKIQRTQQEDSAVYLCASSLAYPSSYEQYFGPGTRLTVT.

The table lists this clonotype with a few counts. The genes are TRBV6-2 or TRBV6-3 and TRBJ2-7; TRBD1 aligns across 7 bases. After removal of 2 bases from V and 2 bases from J, the junction contained 15 bases not matched to a gene. Germline V CDR1 and CDR2: MNHEY, SVGEGT. This CDR3 is 18 amino acids long. CDR3 amino acids: CASSYNSMGQSWPYEQYF. The CDR3 coding sequence is TGTGCCAGCAGTTACAATTCAATGGGACAGAGCTGGCCCTACGAGCAGTACTTC.

This clonotype has just a few counts. The CDR3 coding sequence is TGTGCCAGCAGTTGGGACAACTTACTAGCGGGGGGGATCTTCACCGGGGAGCTGTTTTTT. This codes for CASSWDNLLAGGIFTGELFF. The J gene is TRBJ2-2, the V gene TRBV7-9; 13 nucleotides agree with TRBD2. The CDR3 is 20 amino acids. V lost 6 bases to trimming and J lost 4 bases; unmatched junction nucleotides: 17. Per the germline V gene, CDR1 is SEHNR and CDR2 is FQNEAQ (reference sequence). Full variable domain (rest looked up from reference TRBV7-9 and TRBJ2-2): DTGVSQNPRHKITKRGQNVTFRCDPISEHNRLYWYRQTLGQGPEFLTYFQNEAQLEKSRLLSDRFSAERPKGSFSTLEIQRTEQGDSAMYLCASSWDNLLAGGIFTGELFFGEGSRLTVL.